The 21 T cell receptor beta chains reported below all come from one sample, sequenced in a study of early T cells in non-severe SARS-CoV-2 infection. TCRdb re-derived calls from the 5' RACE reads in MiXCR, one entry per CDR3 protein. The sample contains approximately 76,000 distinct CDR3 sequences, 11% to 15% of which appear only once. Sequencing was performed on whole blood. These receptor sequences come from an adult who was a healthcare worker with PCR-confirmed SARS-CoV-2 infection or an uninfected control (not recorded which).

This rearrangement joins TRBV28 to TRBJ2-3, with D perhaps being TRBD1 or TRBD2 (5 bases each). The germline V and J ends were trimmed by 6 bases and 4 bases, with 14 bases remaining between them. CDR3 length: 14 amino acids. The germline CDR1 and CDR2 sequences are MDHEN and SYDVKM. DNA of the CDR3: TGTGCCAGCAGACCCGGACGGGACCCAGATACGCAGTATTTT. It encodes CASRPGRDPDTQYF.

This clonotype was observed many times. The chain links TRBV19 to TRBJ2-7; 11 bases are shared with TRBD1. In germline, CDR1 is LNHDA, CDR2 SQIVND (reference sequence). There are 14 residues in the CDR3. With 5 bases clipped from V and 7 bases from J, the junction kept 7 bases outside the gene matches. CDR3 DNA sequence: TGTGCCAGTAGTGTCGGACAGGGGGCGTGGGAGCAGTACTTC. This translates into CASSVGQGAWEQYF.

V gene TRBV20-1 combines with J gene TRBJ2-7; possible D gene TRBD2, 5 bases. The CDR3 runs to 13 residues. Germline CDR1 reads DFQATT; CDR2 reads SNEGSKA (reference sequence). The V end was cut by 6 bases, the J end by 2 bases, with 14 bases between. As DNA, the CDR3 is TGCAGTGCCAAGACTATAGCCGCCTACGAGCAGTACTTC. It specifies CSAKTIAAYEQYF.

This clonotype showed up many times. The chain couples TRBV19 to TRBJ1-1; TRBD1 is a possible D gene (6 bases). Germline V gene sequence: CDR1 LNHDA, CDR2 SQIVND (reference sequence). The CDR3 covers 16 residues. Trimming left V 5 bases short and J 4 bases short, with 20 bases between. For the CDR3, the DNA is TGTGCCAGTAGTGTCCTCCAGGGGAAAGGAGGCACTGAAGCTTTCTTT. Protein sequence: CASSVLQGKGGTEAFF.

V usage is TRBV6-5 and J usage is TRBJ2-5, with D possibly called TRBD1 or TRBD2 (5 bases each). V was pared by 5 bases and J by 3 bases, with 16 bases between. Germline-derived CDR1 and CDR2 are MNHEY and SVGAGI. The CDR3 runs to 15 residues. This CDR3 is CASSVVGAAKETQYF. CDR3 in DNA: TGTGCCAGCAGTGTCGTCGGGGCGGCGAAAGAGACCCAGTACTTC.

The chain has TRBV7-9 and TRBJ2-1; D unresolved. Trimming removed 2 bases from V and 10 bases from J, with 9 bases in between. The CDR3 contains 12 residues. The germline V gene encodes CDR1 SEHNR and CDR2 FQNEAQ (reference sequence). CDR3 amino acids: CASSLFSHEQFF. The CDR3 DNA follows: TGTGCCAGCAGCTTATTCTCCCACGAGCAGTTCTTC.

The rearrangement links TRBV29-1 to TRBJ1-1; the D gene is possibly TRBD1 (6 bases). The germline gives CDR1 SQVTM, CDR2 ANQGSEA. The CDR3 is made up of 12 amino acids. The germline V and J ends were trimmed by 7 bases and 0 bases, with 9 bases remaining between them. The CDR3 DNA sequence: TGCAGCGCTGGGGGCATGAACACTGAAGCTTTCTTT. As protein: CSAGGMNTEAFF.

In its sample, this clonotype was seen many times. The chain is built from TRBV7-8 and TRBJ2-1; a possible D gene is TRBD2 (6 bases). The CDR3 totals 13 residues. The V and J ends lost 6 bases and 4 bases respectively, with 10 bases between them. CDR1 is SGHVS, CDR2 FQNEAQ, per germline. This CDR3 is CASRSGSYNEQFF. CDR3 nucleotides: TGTGCCAGCAGGTCCGGGAGTTACAATGAGCAGTTCTTC.

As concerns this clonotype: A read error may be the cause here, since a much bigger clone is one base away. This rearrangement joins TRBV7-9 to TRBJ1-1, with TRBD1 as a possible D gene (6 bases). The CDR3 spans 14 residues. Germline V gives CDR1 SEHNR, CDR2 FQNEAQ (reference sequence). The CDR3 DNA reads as TGTGCCAGCAGCTTATCGGACAGCTACACTGAAGCTATCTTT. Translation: CASSLSDSYTEAIF.

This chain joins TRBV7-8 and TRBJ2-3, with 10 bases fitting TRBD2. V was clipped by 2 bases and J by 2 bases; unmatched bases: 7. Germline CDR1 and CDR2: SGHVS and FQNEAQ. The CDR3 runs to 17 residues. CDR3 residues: CASSLPSGGPITDTQYF. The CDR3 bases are TGTGCCAGCAGCTTACCTAGCGGGGGACCCATCACAGATACGCAGTATTTT.

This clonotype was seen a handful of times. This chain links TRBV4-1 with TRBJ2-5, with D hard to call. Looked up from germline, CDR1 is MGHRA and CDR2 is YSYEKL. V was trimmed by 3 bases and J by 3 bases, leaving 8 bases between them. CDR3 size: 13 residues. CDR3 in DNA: TGCGCCAGCAGCCAGTTTTTGGAAGAGACCCAGTACTTC. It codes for CASSQFLEETQYF.

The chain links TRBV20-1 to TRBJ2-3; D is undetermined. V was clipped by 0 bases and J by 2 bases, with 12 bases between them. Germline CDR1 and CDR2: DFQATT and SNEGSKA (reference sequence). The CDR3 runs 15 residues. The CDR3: CSARDAARDTDTQYF. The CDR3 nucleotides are TGCAGTGCTAGAGATGCGGCTAGGGACACAGATACGCAGTATTTT.

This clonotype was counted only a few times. Written as DNA, the CDR3 is TGCGCCAGCAGCTTGGCTCCGGGACCGACGAACACCGGGGAGCTGTTTTTT. Protein product: CASSLAPGPTNTGELFF. This rearrangement joins TRBV5-1 to TRBJ2-2, with D possibly being TRBD1 or TRBD2 (5 bases each). Germline V gives CDR1 SGHRS, CDR2 YFSETQ. V was clipped by 0 bases and J by 0 bases, with 12 bases between them. The CDR3 sequence is 17 residues long.

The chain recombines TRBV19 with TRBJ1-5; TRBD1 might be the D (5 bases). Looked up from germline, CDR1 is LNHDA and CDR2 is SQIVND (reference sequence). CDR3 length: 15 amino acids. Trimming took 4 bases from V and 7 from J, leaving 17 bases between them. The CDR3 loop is CASSTQGQRDQPQHF. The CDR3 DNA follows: TGTGCCAGTAGTACACAAGGACAAAGGGACCAGCCCCAGCATTTT.

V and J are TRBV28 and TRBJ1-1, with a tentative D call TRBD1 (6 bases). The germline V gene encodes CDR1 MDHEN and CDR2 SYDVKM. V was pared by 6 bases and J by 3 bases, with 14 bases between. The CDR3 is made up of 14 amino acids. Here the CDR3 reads CASRLGTHYTEAFF. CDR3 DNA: TGTGCCAGCAGACTTGGGACACATTACACTGAAGCTTTCTTT. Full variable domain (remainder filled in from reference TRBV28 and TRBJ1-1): DVKVTQSSRYLVKRTGEKVFLECVQDMDHENMFWYRQDPGLGLRLIYFSYDVKMKEKGDIPEGYSVSREKKERFSLILESASTNQTSMYLCASRLGTHYTEAFFGQGTRLTVV.

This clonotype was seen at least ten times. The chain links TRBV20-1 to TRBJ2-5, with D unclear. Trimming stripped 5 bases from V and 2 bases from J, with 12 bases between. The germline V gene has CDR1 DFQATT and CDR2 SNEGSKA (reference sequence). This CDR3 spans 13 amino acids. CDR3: CSAFRTVQETQYF. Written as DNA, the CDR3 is TGCAGTGCTTTCCGGACCGTTCAAGAGACCCAGTACTTC.

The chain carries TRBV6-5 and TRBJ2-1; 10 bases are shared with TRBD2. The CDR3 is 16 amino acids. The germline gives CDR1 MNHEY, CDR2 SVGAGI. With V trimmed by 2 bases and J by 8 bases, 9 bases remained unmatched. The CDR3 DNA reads TGTGCCAGCAGTTACCACAGCGGGAGGGCCTTGTATGAGCAGTTCTTC. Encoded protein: CASSYHSGRALYEQFF.

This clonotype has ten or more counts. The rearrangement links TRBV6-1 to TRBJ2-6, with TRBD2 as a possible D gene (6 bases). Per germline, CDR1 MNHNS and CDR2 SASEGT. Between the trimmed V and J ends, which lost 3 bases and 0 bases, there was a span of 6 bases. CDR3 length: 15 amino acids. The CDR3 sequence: CASSEGLSGANVLTF. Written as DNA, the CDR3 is TGTGCCAGCAGTGAGGGACTCTCTGGGGCCAACGTCCTGACTTTC.

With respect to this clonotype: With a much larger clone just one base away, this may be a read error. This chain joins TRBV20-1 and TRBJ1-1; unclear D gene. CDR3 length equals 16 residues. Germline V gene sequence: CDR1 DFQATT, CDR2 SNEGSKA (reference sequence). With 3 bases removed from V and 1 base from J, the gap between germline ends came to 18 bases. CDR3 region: CSASDTSERRNTEAFF. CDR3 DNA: TGCAGTGCTAGTGATACGTCAGAGAGGAGGAACACTGAAGCTTTCTTT.

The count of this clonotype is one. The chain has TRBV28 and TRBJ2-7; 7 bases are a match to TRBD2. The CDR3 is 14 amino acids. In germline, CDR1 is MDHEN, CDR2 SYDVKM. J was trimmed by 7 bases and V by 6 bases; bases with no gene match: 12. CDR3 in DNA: TGTGCCAGCAGCTCGGGCCTAGCGGACCGGGAGCAGTACTTC. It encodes CASSSGLADREQYF.

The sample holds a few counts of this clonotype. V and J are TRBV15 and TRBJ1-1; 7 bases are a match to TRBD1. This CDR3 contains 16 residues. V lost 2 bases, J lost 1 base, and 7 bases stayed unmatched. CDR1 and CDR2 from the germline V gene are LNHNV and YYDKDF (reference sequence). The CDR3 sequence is CATSRTGVPRNTEAFF. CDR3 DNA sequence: TGTGCCACCAGCAGAACAGGGGTCCCCCGGAACACTGAAGCTTTCTTT.